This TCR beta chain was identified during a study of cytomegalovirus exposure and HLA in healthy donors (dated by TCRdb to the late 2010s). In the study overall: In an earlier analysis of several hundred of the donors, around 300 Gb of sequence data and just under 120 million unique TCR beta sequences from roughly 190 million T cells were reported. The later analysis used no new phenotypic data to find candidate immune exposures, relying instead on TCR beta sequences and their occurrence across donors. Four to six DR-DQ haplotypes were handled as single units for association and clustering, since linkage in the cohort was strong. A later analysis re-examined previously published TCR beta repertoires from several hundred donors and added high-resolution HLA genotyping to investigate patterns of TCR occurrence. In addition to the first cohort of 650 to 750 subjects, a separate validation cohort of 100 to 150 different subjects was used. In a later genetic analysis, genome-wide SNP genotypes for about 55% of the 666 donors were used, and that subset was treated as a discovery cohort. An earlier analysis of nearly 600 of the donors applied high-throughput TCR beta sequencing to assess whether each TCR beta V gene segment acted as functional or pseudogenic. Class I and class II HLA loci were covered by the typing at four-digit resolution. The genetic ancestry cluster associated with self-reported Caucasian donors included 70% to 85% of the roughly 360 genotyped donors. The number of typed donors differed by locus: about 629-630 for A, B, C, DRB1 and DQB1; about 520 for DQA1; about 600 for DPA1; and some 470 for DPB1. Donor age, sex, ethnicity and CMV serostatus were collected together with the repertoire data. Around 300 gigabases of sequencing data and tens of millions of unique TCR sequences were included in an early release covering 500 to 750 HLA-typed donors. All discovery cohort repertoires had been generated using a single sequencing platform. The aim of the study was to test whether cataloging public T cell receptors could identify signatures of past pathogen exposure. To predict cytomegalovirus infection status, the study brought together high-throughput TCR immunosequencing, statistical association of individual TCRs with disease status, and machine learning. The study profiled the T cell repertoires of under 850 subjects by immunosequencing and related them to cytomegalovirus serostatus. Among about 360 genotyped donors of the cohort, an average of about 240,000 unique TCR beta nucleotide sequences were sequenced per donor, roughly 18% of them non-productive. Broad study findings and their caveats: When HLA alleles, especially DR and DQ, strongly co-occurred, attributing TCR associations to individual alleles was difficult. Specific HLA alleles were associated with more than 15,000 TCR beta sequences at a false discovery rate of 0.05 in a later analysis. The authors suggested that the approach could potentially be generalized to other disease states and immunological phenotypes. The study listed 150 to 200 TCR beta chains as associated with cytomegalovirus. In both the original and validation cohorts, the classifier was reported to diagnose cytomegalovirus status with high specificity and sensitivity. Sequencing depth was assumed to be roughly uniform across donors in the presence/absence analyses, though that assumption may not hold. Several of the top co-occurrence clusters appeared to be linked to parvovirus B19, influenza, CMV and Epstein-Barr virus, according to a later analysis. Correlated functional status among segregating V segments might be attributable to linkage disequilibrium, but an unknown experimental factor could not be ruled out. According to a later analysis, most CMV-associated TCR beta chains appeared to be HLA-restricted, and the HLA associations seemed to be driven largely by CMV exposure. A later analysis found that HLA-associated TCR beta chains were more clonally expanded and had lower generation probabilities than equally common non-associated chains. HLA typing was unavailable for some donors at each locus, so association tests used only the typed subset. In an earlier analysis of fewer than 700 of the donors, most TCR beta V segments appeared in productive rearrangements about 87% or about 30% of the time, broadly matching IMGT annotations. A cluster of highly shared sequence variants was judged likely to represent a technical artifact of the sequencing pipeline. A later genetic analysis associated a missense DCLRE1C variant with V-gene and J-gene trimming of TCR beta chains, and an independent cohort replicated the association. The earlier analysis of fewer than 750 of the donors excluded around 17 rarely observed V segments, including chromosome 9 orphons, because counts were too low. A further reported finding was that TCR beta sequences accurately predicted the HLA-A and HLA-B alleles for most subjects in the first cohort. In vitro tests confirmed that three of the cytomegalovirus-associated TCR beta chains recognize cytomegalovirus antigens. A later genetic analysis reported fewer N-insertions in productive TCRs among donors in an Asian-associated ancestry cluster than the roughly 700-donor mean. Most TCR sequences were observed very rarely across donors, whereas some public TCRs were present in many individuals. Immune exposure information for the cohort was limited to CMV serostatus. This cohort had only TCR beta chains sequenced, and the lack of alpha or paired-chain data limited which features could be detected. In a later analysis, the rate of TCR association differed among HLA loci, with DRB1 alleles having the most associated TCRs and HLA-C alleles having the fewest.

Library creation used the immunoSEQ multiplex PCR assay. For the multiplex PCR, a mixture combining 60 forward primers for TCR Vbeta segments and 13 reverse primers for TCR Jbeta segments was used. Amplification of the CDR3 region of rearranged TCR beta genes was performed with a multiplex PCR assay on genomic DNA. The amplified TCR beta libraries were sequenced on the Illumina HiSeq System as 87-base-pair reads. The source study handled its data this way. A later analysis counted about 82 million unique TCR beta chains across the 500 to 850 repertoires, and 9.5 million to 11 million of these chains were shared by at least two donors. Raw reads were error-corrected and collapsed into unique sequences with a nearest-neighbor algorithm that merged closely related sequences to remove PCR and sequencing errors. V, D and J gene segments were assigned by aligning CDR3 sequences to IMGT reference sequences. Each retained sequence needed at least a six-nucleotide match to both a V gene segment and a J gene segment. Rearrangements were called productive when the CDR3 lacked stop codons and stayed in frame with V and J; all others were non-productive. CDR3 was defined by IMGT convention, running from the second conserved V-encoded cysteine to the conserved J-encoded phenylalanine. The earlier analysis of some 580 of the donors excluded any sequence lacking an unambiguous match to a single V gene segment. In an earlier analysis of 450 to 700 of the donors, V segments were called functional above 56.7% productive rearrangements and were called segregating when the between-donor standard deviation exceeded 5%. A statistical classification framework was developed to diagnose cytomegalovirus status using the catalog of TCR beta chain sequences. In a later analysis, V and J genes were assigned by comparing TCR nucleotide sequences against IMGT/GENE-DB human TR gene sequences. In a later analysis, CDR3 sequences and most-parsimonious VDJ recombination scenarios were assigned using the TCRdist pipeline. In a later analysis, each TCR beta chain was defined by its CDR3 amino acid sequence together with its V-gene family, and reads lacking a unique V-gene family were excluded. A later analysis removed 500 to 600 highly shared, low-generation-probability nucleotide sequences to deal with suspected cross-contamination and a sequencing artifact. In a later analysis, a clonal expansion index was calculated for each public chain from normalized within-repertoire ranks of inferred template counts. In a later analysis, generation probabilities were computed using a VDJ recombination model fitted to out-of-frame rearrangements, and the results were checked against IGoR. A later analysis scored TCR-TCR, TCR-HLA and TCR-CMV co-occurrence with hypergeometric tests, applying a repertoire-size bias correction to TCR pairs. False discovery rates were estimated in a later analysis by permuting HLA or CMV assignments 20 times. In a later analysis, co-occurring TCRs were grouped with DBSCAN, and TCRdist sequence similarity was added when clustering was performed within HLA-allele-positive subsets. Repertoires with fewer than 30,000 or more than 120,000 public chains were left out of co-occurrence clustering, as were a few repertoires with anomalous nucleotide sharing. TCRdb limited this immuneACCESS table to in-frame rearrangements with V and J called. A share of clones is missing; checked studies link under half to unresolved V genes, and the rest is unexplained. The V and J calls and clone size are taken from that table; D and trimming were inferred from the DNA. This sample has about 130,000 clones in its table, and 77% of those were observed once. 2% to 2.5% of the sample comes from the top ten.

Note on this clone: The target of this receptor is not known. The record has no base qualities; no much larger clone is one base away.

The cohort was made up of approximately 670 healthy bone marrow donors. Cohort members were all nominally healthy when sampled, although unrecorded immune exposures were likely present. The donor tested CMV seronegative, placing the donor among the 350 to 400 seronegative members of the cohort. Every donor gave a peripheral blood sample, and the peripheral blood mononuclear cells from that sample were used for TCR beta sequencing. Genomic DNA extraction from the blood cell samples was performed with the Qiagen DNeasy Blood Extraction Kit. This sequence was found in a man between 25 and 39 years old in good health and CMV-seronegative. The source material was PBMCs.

The CDR3 region reads CASSPSRMSSGANVLTF. At the DNA level, the sequence is TGTGCCAGCTCACCGTCCAGGATGAGCTCTGGGGCCAACGTCCTGACTTTC. The rearrangement combines TRBV18 with TRBJ2-6; the D gene remains uncertain. From its cysteine to its phenylalanine, the CDR3 spans 17 amino acids. CDR3 DNA only is kept here, 51 bases in frame from base 1. V is reduced by 3 bases and J by 0 bases, leaving a spacing of 12 bases between them. From the germline V gene, CDR1 is KGHSH and CDR2 is LQKENI.